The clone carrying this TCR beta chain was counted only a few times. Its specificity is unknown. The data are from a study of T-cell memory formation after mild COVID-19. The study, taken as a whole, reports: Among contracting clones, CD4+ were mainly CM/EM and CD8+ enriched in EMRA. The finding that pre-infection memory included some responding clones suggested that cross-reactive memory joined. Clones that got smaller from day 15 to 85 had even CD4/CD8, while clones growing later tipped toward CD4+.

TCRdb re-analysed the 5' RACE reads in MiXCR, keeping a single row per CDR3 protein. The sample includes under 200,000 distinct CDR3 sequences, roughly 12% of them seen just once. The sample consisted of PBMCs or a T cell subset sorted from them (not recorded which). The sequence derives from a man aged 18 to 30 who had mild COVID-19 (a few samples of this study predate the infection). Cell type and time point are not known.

The chain's CDR3 is CASSALTSGRKTQYF. The CDR3 bases are TGTGCCAGCAGCGCTTTGACTAGCGGGCGGAAGACCCAGTACTTC. The V gene is TRBV2, the J gene TRBJ2-5, with 10 bases lining up with TRBD2. Per the germline V gene, CDR1 is SNHLY and CDR2 is FYNNEI. With V trimmed by 6 bases and J by 6 bases, 10 bases remained unmatched. The CDR3 is made up of 15 amino acids.